This T cell receptor (beta chain) came from a study of blood T cells in healthy people across ages. Only a few counts were recorded for this clonotype. The CDR3 has 14 amino acids. The trim removed 1 base at V and 5 bases at J, leaving 1 base unmatched. Germline CDR1 is ENHRY and CDR2 is SYGVKD. PCR was performed a second time for about 6 to 12 cycles using a sample-barcoded 5' primer and a J-beta primer mix. A single record per CDR3 protein comes from TCRdb applying MiXCR to the 5' RACE reads. The table lists 1.5 million to 2 million distinct CDR3 sequences, about two fifths of them singletons. Individuals who donated were healthy Caucasians from Russia aged about 6 to 100.

This clonotype was obtained from a human donor in good health. The sample consisted of blood. The chain couples TRBV10-3 to TRBJ1-1, with 10 bases that match TRBD1. The CDR3 sequence is CAISEWDRGTEAFF. DNA of the CDR3: TGTGCCATCAGTGAGTGGGACAGGGGAACTGAAGCTTTCTTT.